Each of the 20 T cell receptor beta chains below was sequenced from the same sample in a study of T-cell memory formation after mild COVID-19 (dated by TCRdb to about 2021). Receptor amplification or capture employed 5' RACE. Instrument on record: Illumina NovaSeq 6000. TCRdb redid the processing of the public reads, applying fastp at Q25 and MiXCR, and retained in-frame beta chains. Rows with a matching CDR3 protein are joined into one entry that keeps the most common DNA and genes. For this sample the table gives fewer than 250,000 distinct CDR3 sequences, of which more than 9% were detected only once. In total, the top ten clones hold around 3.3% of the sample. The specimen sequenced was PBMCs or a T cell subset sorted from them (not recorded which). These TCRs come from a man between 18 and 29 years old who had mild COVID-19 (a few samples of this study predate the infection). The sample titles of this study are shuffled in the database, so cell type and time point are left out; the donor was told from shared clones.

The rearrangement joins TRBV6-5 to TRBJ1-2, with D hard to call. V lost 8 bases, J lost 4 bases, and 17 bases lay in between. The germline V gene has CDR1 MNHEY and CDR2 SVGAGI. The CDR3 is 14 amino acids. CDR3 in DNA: TGTGCCAGCCGGACTCGAGAACACCGCTATGGCTACACCTTC. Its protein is CASRTREHRYGYTF.

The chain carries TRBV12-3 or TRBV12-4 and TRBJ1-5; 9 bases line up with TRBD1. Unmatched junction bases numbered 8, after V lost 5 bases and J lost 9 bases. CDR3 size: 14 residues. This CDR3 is CASSTGQGLGPQHF. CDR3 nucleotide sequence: TGTGCCAGCAGTACCGGACAGGGGTTAGGGCCCCAGCATTTT.

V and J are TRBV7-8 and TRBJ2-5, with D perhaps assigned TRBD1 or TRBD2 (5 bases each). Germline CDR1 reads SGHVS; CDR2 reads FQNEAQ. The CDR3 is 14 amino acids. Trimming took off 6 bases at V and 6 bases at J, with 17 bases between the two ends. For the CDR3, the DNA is TGTGCCAGCAGGAGGGACCTCACCGCCCAGACCCAGTACTTC. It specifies CASRRDLTAQTQYF.

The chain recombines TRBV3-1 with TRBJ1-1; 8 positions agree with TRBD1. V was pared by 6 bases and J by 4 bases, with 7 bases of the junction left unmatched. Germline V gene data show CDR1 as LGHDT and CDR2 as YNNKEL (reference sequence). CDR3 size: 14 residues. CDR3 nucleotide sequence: TGTGCCAGCAGTAGGAACAGGGGGGGCACTGAAGCTTTCTTT. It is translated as CASSRNRGGTEAFF.

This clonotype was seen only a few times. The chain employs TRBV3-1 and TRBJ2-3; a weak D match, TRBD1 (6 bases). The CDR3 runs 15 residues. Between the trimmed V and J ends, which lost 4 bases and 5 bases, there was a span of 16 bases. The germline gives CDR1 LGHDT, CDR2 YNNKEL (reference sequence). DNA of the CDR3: TGTGCCAGCAGCCTACTCAGAGTACAGGGAGATACGCAGTATTTT. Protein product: CASSLLRVQGDTQYF.

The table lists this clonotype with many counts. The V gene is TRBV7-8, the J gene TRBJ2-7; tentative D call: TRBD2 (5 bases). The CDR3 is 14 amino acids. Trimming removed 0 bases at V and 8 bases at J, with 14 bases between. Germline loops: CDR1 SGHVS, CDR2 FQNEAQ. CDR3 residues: CASSLAEVGRKQYF. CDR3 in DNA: TGTGCCAGCAGCTTAGCGGAAGTTGGGAGAAAGCAGTACTTC.

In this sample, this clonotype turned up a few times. In nucleotides, the CDR3 is TGCAGTGCTAGAGAGCAAAGGGGTGAAGCTTTCTTT. Translation: CSAREQRGEAFF. The chain joins TRBV20-1 to TRBJ1-1, with D possibly matching TRBD1 (5 bases). Germline V gives CDR1 DFQATT, CDR2 SNEGSKA (reference sequence). The CDR3 contains 12 residues. Trimming took off 0 bases at V and 7 bases at J, with 9 bases between the two ends.

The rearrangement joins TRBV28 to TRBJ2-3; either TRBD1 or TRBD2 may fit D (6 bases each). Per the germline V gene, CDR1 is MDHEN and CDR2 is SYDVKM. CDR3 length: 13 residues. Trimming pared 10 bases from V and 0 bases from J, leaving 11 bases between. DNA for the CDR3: TGTGCCATCGGGGGCCGGAGCACAGATACGCAGTATTTT. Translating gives CAIGGRSTDTQYF.

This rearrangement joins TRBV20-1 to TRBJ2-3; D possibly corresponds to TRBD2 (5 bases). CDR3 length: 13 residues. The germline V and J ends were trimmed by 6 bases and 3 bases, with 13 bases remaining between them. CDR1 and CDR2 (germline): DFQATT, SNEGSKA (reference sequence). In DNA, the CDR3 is TGCAGTGCAATAGCGTGGCAGACAGATACGCAGTATTTT. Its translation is CSAIAWQTDTQYF.

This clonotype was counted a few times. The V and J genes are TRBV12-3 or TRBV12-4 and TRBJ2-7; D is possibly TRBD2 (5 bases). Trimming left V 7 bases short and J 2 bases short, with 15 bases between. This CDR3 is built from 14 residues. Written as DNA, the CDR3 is TGTGCCAGCACCCCCGCGGTCGGGACCTACGAGCAGTACTTC. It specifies CASTPAVGTYEQYF.

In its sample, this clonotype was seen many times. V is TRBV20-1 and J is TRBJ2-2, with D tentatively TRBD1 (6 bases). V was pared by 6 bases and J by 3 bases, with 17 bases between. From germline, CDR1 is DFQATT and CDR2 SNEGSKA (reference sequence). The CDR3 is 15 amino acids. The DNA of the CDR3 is TGCAGTGCCCCCCCCAGGGGAATTTACACCGGGGAGCTGTTTTTT. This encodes CSAPPRGIYTGELFF.

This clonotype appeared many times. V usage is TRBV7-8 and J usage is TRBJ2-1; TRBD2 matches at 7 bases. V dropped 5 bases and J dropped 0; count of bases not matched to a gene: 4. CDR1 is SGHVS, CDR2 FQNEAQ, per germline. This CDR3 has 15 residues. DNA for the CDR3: TGTGCCAGCAGCCGCGGGGGTCCCTCCTACAATGAGCAGTTCTTC. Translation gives CASSRGGPSYNEQFF.

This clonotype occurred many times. The CDR3 DNA is TGTGCCAGCAGCCAAGATCCCGGGACTAGCTACGAGCAGTACTTC. Translated: CASSQDPGTSYEQYF. The chain links TRBV3-1 to TRBJ2-7; 8 bases map to TRBD2. The CDR3 sequence is 15 residues long. CDR1 LGHDT and CDR2 YNNKEL come from the germline V gene (reference sequence). J gave up 3 bases and V 0 bases, and 4 bases lay outside the gene matches.

CDR3 sequence: CASSLSRYGYTF. CDR3 nucleotide sequence: TGTGCCAGCAGTTTGAGTAGATATGGCTACACCTTC. V and J are TRBV28 and TRBJ1-2; the D is unclear. Looked up from germline, CDR1 is MDHEN and CDR2 is SYDVKM. Trimming removed 3 bases from V and 5 bases from J, with 7 bases in between. The CDR3 is 12 amino acids.

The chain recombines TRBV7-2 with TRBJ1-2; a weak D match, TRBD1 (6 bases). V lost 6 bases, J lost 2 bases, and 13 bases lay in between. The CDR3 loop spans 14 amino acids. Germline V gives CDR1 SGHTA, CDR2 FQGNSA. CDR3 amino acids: CASSSTGTNYGYTF. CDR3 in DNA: TGTGCCAGCAGTTCTACTGGGACAAACTATGGCTACACCTTC.

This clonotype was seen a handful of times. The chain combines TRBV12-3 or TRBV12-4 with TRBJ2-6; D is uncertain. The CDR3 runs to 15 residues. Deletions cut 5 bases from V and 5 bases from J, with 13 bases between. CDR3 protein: CASSGPRPRANVLTF. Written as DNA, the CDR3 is TGTGCCAGCAGTGGCCCCCGACCCAGGGCCAACGTCCTGACTTTC.

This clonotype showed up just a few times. The chain's CDR3 is CASSLSDRTEKLFF. The CDR3 DNA follows: TGCGCCAGCAGCTTGTCGGACAGAACGGAAAAACTGTTTTTT. This chain links TRBV5-1 with TRBJ1-4; D may be TRBD1 (6 bases). V was clipped by 1 base and J by 8 bases, with 12 bases between them. The CDR3 contains 14 residues. Germline-derived CDR1 and CDR2 are SGHRS and YFSETQ.

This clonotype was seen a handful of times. The CDR3 region is CAISEAAKGTQYF. CDR3 nucleotide sequence: TGTGCCATCAGCGAGGCGGCGAAGGGTACGCAGTATTTT. This chain links TRBV10-3 with TRBJ2-3; no clear D gene. CDR3 length equals 13 residues. Trimming took 6 bases from V and 8 from J, leaving 15 bases between them. The germline gives CDR1 ENHRY, CDR2 SYGVKD.

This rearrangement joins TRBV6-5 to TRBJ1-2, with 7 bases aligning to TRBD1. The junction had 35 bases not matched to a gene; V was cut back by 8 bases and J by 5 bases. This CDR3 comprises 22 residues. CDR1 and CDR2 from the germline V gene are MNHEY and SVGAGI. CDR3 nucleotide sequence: TGTGCCAGCGGGGTCCGCCCGGGACAGCGGTCTCAAAAAACGTCCCTAGGTTATGGCTACACCTTC. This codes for CASGVRPGQRSQKTSLGYGYTF.

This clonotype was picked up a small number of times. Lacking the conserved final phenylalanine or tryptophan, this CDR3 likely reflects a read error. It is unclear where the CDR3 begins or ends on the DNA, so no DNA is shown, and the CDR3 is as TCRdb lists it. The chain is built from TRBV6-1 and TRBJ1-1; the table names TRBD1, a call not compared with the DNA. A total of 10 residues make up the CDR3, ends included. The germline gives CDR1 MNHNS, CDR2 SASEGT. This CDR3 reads CASSEVAPRL.